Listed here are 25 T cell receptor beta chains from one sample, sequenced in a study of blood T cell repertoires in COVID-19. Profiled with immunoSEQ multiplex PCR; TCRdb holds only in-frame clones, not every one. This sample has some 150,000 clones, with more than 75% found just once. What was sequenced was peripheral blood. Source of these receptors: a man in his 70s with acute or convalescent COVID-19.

CDR3 DNA: TGCGCCAGCAGTCTGGGGAGACTCAATTCACCCCTCCACTTT. Residues: CASSLGRLNSPLHF. This sequence joins TRBV5-1 and TRBJ1-6, with D hard to call. The CDR3 length is 14 residues. The V end was cut by 5 bases, the J end by 7 bases, with 13 bases between. From germline, CDR1 is SGHRS and CDR2 YFSETQ.

CDR3 region: CASSQGPDPVEAFF. DNA for the CDR3: TGTGCCAGCAGCCAGGGGCCCGATCCAGTTGAAGCTTTCTTT. The chain links TRBV9 to TRBJ1-1, with D possibly TRBD1 on 6 matching bases. Between the trimmed V and J ends, which lost 4 bases and 7 bases, there was a span of 17 bases. The CDR3 extends over 14 amino acids. Germline assignment: CDR1 SGDLS and CDR2 YYNGEE.

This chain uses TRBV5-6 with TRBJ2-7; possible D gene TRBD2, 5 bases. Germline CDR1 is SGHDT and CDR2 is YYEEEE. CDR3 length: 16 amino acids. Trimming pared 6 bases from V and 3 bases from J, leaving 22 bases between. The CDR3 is CASTFRETGRLYEQYF. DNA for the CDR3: TGTGCCAGCACCTTTCGGGAAACGGGCAGGCTCTACGAGCAGTACTTC.

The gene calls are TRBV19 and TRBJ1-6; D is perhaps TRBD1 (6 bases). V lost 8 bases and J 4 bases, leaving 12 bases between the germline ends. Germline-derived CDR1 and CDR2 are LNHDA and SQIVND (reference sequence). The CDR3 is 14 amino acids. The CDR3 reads CASSGTRYNSPLHF. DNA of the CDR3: TGTGCCAGTTCCGGGACACGTTATAATTCACCCCTCCACTTT.

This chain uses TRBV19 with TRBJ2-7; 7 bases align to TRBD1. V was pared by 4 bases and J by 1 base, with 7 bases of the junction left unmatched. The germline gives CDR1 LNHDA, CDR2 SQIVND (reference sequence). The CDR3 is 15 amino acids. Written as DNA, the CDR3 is TGTGCCAGTAGTACAACAGGGGATGTATCCTACGAGCAGTACTTC. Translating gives CASSTTGDVSYEQYF.

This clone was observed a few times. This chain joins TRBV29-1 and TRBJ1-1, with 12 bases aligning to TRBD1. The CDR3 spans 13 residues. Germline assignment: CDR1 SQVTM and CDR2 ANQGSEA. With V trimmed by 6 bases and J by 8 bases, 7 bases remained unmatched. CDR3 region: CSVGQGARFEAFF. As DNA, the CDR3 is TGCAGCGTGGGACAGGGGGCGCGATTCGAAGCTTTCTTT.

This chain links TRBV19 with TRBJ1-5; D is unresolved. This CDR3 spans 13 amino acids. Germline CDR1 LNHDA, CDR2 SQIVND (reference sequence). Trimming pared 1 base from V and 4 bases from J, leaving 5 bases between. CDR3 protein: CASSIALNQPQHF. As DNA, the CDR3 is TGTGCCAGTAGTATAGCTTTAAATCAGCCCCAGCATTTT.

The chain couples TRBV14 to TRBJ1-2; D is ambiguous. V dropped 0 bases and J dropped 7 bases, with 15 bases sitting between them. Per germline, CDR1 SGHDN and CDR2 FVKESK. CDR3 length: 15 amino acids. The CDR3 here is CASSQDLGGIRGYTF. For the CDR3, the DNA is TGTGCCAGCAGCCAAGATCTTGGCGGGATTCGTGGCTACACCTTC.

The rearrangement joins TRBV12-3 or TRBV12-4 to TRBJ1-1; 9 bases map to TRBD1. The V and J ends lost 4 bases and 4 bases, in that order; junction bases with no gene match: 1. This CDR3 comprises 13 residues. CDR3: CASSWGQGTEAFF. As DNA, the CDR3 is TGTGCCAGCAGTTGGGGACAGGGCACTGAAGCTTTCTTT.

CDR3 in amino acids: CASSLAWGLAGVYEQYF. DNA for the CDR3: TGTGCCAGCAGCTTGGCCTGGGGACTAGCGGGAGTGTACGAGCAGTACTTC. The rearrangement links TRBV5-8 to TRBJ2-7; 14 nucleotides agree with TRBD2. The junction had 6 bases not matched to a gene; V was cut back by 0 bases and J by 4 bases. Germline lookup yields CDR1 SGHTS and CDR2 YDEGEE. The CDR3 is 17 amino acids.

CDR3 DNA: TGTGCCAGCAGTTTAGCGGGAGGGCCCGATACGCAGTATTTT. Amino acid sequence: CASSLAGGPDTQYF. The V call is TRBV27, the J call TRBJ2-3, with 9 bases that match TRBD2. Germline assignment: CDR1 MNHEY and CDR2 SMNVEV (reference sequence). This CDR3 has 14 amino acids. J lost 6 bases, V lost 2 bases, and 3 bases had no gene match.

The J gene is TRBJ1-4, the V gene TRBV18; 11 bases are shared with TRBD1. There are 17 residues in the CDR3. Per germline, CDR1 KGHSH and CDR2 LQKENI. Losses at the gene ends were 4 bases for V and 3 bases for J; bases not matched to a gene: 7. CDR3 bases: TGTGCCAGCTCACGTGGACAGGGGGCGCAATCTAATGAAAAACTGTTTTTT. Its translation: CASSRGQGAQSNEKLFF.

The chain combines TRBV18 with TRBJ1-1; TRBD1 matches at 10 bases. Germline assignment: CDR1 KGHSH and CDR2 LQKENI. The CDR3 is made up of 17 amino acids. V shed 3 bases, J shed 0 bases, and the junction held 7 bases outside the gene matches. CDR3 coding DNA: TGTGCCAGCTCACCCCCGGGACAGGGGAGAGTGAACACTGAAGCTTTCTTT. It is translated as CASSPPGQGRVNTEAFF.

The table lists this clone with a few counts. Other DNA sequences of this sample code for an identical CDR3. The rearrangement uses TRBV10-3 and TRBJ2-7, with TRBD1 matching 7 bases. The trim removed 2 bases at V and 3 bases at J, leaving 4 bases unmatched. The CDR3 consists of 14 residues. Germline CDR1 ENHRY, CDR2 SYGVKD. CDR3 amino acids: CAISERGLGYEQYF. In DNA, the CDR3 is TGTGCCATCAGTGAGAGGGGGCTCGGCTACGAGCAGTACTTC.

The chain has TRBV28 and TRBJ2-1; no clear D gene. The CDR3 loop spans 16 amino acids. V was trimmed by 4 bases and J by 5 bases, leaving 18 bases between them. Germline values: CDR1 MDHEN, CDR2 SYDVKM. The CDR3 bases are TGTGCCAGCAGTTCCTTCGAGAGGTTCTACGACAATGAGCAGTTCTTC. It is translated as CASSSFERFYDNEQFF.

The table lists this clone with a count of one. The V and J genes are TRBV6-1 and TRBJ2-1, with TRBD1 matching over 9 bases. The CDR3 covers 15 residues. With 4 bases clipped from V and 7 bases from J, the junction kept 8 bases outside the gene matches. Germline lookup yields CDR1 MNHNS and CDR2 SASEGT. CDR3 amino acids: CASSGAGTGRNEQFF. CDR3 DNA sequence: TGTGCCAGCAGTGGAGCCGGGACAGGGAGGAATGAGCAGTTCTTC.

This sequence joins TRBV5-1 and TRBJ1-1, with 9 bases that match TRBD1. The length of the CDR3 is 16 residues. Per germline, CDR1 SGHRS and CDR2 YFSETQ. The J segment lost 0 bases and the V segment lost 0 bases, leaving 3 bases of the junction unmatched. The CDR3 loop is CASSLAGQGMNTEAFF. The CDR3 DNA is TGCGCCAGCAGCTTGGCCGGACAGGGGATGAACACTGAAGCTTTCTTT.

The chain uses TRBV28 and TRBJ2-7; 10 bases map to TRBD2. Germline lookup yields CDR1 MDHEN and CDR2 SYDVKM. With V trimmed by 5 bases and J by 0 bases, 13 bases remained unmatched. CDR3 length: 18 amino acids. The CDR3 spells CASSRSGTSEISSYEQYF. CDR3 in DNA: TGTGCCAGCAGTCGCTCCGGGACTAGCGAGATAAGCTCCTACGAGCAGTACTTC. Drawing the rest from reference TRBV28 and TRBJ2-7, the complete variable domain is DVKVTQSSRYLVKRTGEKVFLECVQDMDHENMFWYRQDPGLGLRLIYFSYDVKMKEKGDIPEGYSVSREKKERFSLILESASTNQTSMYLCASSRSGTSEISSYEQYFGPGTRLTVT.

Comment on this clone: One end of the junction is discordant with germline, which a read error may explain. The CDR3 loop reads CASSPLDEVGDTQYF. CDR3 bases: TGTGCTAGCAGCCCCTTAGACGAGGTGGGAGATACGCAGTATTTT. The chain recombines TRBV7-7 with TRBJ2-3; D unclear. The germline CDR1 and CDR2 sequences are SSHAT and FNYEAQ (reference sequence). This CDR3 region has 15 residues.

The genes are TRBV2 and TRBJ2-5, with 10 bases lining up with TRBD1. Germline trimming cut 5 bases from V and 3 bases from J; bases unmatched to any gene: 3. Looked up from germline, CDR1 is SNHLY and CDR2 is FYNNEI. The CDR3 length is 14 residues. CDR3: CASSRDRGEETQYF. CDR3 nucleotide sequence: TGTGCCAGCAGTAGGGACAGGGGAGAAGAGACCCAGTACTTC.

CDR3 amino acids: CASSILRGGVNEKLFF. The CDR3 coding sequence is TGTGCCAGCAGCATTCTAAGGGGAGGGGTTAATGAAAAACTGTTTTTT. The chain combines TRBV7-9 with TRBJ1-4; a possible D gene is TRBD1 (5 bases). V lost 5 bases and J lost 4, with 17 bases in between. The CDR3 contains 16 residues. The germline CDR1 and CDR2 sequences are SEHNR and FQNEAQ (reference sequence).

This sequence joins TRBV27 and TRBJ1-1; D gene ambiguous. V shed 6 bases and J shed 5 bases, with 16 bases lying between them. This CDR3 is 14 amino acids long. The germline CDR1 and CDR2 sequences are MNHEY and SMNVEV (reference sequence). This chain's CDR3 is CASRKRELRTEAFF. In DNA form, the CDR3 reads TGTGCCAGCAGAAAAAGGGAGCTGCGGACTGAAGCTTTCTTT.

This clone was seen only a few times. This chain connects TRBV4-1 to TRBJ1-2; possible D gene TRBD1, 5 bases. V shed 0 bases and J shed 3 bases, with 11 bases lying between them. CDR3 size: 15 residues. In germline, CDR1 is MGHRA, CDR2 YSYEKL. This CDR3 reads CASSQDQPGDYGYTF. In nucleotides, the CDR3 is TGCGCCAGCAGCCAAGATCAGCCGGGGGACTATGGCTACACCTTC.

The CDR3 DNA sequence: TGTGCCAGTAATGGTCCGACACCCGGCATATATTTT. It specifies CASNGPTPGIYF. The genes are TRBV19 and TRBJ1-3, with D unclear. This CDR3 is 12 amino acids long. Trimming took off 7 bases at V and 12 bases at J, with 16 bases between the two ends. In germline, CDR1 is LNHDA, CDR2 SQIVND (reference sequence).

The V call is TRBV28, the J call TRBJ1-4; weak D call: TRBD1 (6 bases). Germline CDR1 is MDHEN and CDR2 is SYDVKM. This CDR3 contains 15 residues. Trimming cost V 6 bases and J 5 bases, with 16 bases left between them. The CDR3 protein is CASRPTGSRNEKLFF. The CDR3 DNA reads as TGTGCCAGCAGGCCTACAGGGAGCCGCAATGAAAAACTGTTTTTT.